Each of the 15 T cell receptor beta chains below was sequenced from the same sample in a study of cytomegalovirus exposure and HLA in healthy donors. PCR primers comprised 60 Vbeta and 13 Jbeta primers. The repertoire was sequenced with immunoSEQ multiplex PCR; TCRdb's copy has only in-frame clones and lacks some. In the table there are 170,000 or so clones, 60% to 80% of which are singletons. The sample consisted of PBMCs. All receptors come from a woman in her forties or fifties in good health and CMV-seropositive.

V is TRBV30 and J is TRBJ1-5; 10 bases line up with TRBD1. Trimming cost V 6 bases and J 7 bases; bases outside gene matches: 18. The germline gives CDR1 GTSNPN, CDR2 SVGIG (reference sequence). The CDR3 length is 17 residues. The CDR3 sequence: CACSRGWGQGKRQPQHF. The CDR3 nucleotides are TGTGCCTGTTCCCGAGGGTGGGGACAGGGGAAAAGGCAGCCCCAGCATTTT.

The table lists this clone with a few counts. J is TRBJ2-5 and V is TRBV12-5; 11 nucleotides match TRBD2. From germline, CDR1 is LGHNT and CDR2 FRNRAP. V was clipped by 6 bases and J by 5 bases; unmatched bases: 5. The CDR3 is 14 amino acids. The DNA for the CDR3 is TGTGCTAGTGGGCAGACTAGCGGGGTTGAGACCCAGTACTTC. Encoded protein: CASGQTSGVETQYF.

CDR3 in amino acids: CASSTRGGWSAGELFF. The CDR3, as DNA: TGCGCCAGCAGCACCCGAGGAGGTTGGAGCGCCGGGGAGCTGTTTTTT. The V gene is TRBV5-1, the J gene TRBJ2-2, with D maybe TRBD2 (5 bases). CDR3 size: 16 residues. V shed 4 bases and J shed 6 bases, with 19 bases lying between them. Germline V gene lookup returns CDR1 SGHRS and CDR2 YFSETQ.

The chain joins TRBV7-6 to TRBJ1-3; 7 bases map to TRBD1. The V segment lost 5 bases and the J segment 0 bases; nucleotides outside the gene matches: 10. Germline lookup yields CDR1 SGHVS and CDR2 FNYEAQ. This CDR3 has 17 amino acids. The CDR3 DNA reads as TGTGCCAGCAGCCGGGACAGCCCGATACTCTCTGGAAACACCATATATTTT. Its protein is CASSRDSPILSGNTIYF. The whole variable domain, filled in from reference TRBV7-6 and TRBJ1-3, reads GAGVSQSPRYKVTKRGQDVALRCDPISGHVSLYWYRQALGQGPEFLTYFNYEAQQDKSGLPNDRFSAERPEGSISTLTIQRTEQRDSAMYRCASSRDSPILSGNTIYFGEGSWLTVV.

V gene TRBV4-1 combines with J gene TRBJ2-7, with 11 nucleotides matching TRBD2. Trimming took 6 bases from V and 5 from J; bases not matched to a gene: 9. The CDR3 contains 15 residues. The V gene's germline CDR1 is MGHRA and CDR2 YSYEKL. The CDR3 reads CASSATGLAVNEQYF. DNA of the CDR3: TGCGCCAGCAGTGCAACGGGACTAGCGGTTAACGAGCAGTACTTC.

The J gene is TRBJ2-2, the V gene TRBV10-1; D might be TRBD1 (7 bases). Germline-derived CDR1 and CDR2 are WNHNN and SYGVQD (reference sequence). This CDR3 comprises 18 residues. V was shortened by 2 bases and J by 3 bases, with 19 bases between the two germline ends. DNA of the CDR3: TGCGCCAGCAGTGAGCCCCCAGACAGGGAGGAGGACACCGGGGAGCTGTTTTTT. Protein: CASSEPPDREEDTGELFF.

CDR3 in amino acids: CATSSEVSRRYGYTF. The CDR3 DNA is TGTGCCACCAGCAGTGAGGTCTCGAGGCGCTATGGCTACACCTTC. The chain has TRBV15 and TRBJ1-2, with D uncertain. This CDR3 comprises 15 residues. Germline V gives CDR1 LNHNV, CDR2 YYDKDF (reference sequence). The V end was cut by 3 bases, the J end by 4 bases, with 15 bases between.

This sequence joins TRBV25-1 and TRBJ2-5; a possible D gene is TRBD1 (5 bases). This CDR3 is 15 amino acids long. V was pared by 6 bases and J by 4 bases, with 18 bases between. Germline V gene lookup returns CDR1 MGHDK and CDR2 SYGVNS. The CDR3, as DNA: TGTGCCAGCAGGGATGCAGGGTTTTCAGGAGAGACCCAGTACTTC. Its protein product is CASRDAGFSGETQYF.

This rearrangement joins TRBV11-3 to TRBJ2-4; D remains unclear. The CDR3 spans 12 residues. Trimming left V 6 bases short and J 4 bases short, with 7 bases between. Germline V lookup: CDR1 SGHNT, CDR2 YENEEA. The DNA of the CDR3 is TGTGCCAGCAGTGAGGAGAAAAACATTCAGTACTTC. Its translation is CASSEEKNIQYF.

The chain recombines TRBV2 with TRBJ1-6; no firm D call. Germline V lookup: CDR1 SNHLY, CDR2 FYNNEI. The CDR3 extends over 17 amino acids. Trimming cost V 4 bases and J 11 bases, with 24 bases left between them. Here the CDR3 reads CASSVDIVDRSRTPLHF. CDR3 bases: TGTGCCAGCAGTGTGGATATCGTAGACCGCTCTAGGACACCCCTCCACTTT.

The chain couples TRBV5-6 to TRBJ1-1; D gene unclear. The ends were cut back, 2 bases at V and 4 bases at J, with 18 bases in the middle. Germline assignment: CDR1 SGHDT and CDR2 YYEEEE. The CDR3 has 16 amino acids. The CDR3 DNA reads as TGTGCCAGCAGCTTCTTCAACGCAGTTCCGGGCACTGAAGCTTTCTTT. Translated, it gives CASSFFNAVPGTEAFF.

The chain has TRBV9 and TRBJ2-4; D may be TRBD2 (5 bases). The CDR3 runs 12 residues. Germline values: CDR1 SGDLS, CDR2 YYNGEE. Trimming removed 7 bases at V and 6 bases at J, with 11 bases between. The CDR3 is CASSGVLNIQYF. DNA of the CDR3: TGTGCCAGCTCCGGGGTCTTAAACATTCAGTACTTC.

The V gene is TRBV18, the J gene TRBJ1-3; 7 positions agree with TRBD1. Germline loops: CDR1 KGHSH, CDR2 LQKENI. Trimming took 3 bases from V and 0 from J; bases not matched to a gene: 5. This CDR3 is built from 16 residues. The CDR3 here is CASSPSQGSSGNTIYF. The CDR3 bases are TGTGCCAGCTCACCCTCACAGGGGAGCTCTGGAAACACCATATATTTT.

V and J are TRBV7-8 and TRBJ1-1, with D hard to call. V dropped 5 bases and J dropped 1 base, with 8 bases sitting between them. CDR1 and CDR2 from the germline V gene are SGHVS and FQNEAQ. CDR3 length equals 13 residues. This chain's CDR3 is CASSPRRNTEAFF. CDR3 bases: TGTGCCAGCAGCCCGAGGAGGAACACTGAAGCTTTCTTT.

The chain is built from TRBV25-1 and TRBJ2-7; TRBD1 matches 10 bases. CDR1 is MGHDK and CDR2 is SYGVNS in the germline V gene. V shed 3 bases, J shed 2 bases, and the junction held 7 bases outside the gene matches. The CDR3 consists of 16 residues. CDR3 nucleotide sequence: TGTGCCAGCAGTGACGCAACCGGGACAGGGGCCTACGAGCAGTACTTC. This codes for CASSDATGTGAYEQYF.